Listed here are 29 T cell receptor beta chains from one sample, sequenced in a study of spatial heterogeneity in lung cancer (dated by TCRdb to 2018 to 2020). This sample's time point label indicates: blood at routine non-recurrence follow-up after resection. The library was obtained by 5' RACE. Sequencing took place on a NextSeq 500. Using fastp at Q25 and MiXCR, TCRdb reprocessed the public reads and kept productive beta chains. Rows matching on CDR3 protein sequence are summarized as one entry with the most common DNA and genes. This sample gives around 10,000 distinct CDR3 sequences in total; 20% to 25% of them show up just once. The top ten constitute about 45% of the sample. The material was PBMCs, obtained at follow-up. These receptors originate from a male donor with early-stage non-small cell lung cancer.

The sample holds a few counts of this clonotype. The chain recombines TRBV29-1 with TRBJ2-1, with D perhaps matching TRBD1 (5 bases). V was pared by 4 bases and J by 6 bases, with 7 bases between. Germline V lookup: CDR1 SQVTM, CDR2 ANQGSEA. The CDR3 length is 11 residues. The CDR3 loop is CSVGQPNEQFF. The CDR3 DNA is TGCAGCGTTGGACAGCCCAATGAGCAGTTCTTC.

The chain employs TRBV29-1 and TRBJ2-5, with D possibly being TRBD1 (6 bases). CDR3 length: 12 amino acids. CDR1 SQVTM and CDR2 ANQGSEA come from the germline V gene. V shed 7 bases and J shed 4 bases, with 13 bases lying between them. The CDR3, as DNA: TGCAGCGCGGCCAGGGGCTCAGAGACCCAGTACTTC. It yields the protein CSAARGSETQYF.

This clonotype was seen many times. The V gene is TRBV28, the J gene TRBJ2-3; 8 bases map to TRBD2. This CDR3 is 15 amino acids long. V shed 2 bases and J 5 bases; nucleotides not matched to a gene: 6. The V gene's germline CDR1 is MDHEN and CDR2 SYDVKM. The DNA of the CDR3 is TGTGCCAGCAGTTTAACACTTGCGGGGGGAGATACGCAGTATTTT. Translating it yields CASSLTLAGGDTQYF.

This clonotype was counted ten times or more. The CDR3 DNA reads TGTGCCAGCAGTGAAGGGACAGGGGGCTACGAGCAGTACTTC. This gives the protein CASSEGTGGYEQYF. The V call is TRBV6-1, the J call TRBJ2-7, with 10 bases aligning to TRBD1. The CDR3 has 14 amino acids. CDR1 and CDR2 from the germline V gene are MNHNS and SASEGT. V lost 1 base and J lost 3; bases outside the gene matches: 0.

There are many counts of this clonotype. The chain joins TRBV19 to TRBJ1-2; D is unresolved. The V gene's germline CDR1 is LNHDA and CDR2 SQIVND (reference sequence). The CDR3 consists of 14 residues. V was pared by 8 bases and J by 2 bases, with 15 bases between. CDR3 in amino acids: CASANEYSNYGYTF. The CDR3 region has the DNA TGTGCCAGTGCCAACGAGTACAGCAACTATGGCTACACCTTC.

This clonotype was recorded many times. The chain joins TRBV4-1 to TRBJ2-1, with TRBD2 as a possible D gene (6 bases). Germline CDR1 reads MGHRA; CDR2 reads YSYEKL. V was cut by 6 bases and J by 2 bases, with 14 bases left in between. The CDR3 totals 15 residues. The CDR3 spells CASRPLAVTYNEQFF. DNA of the CDR3: TGCGCCAGCAGACCGTTAGCGGTAACCTACAATGAGCAGTTCTTC.

This clonotype appeared a few times. This chain joins TRBV7-9 and TRBJ1-1; 8 bases agree with TRBD1. The CDR3 sequence is 14 residues long. Trimming removed 5 bases from V and 10 bases from J; junction bases left unmatched: 12. The germline V gene has CDR1 SEHNR and CDR2 FQNEAQ (reference sequence). The chain's CDR3 is CASSGWGQAERAFF. The CDR3 DNA follows: TGTGCCAGCAGCGGATGGGGACAGGCGGAACGAGCTTTCTTT.

This sequence joins TRBV25-1 and TRBJ2-4, with D unresolved. V was trimmed by 7 bases and J by 1 base, leaving 20 bases between them. Germline V gene sequence: CDR1 MGHDK, CDR2 SYGVNS. The CDR3 is made up of 17 amino acids. CDR3 sequence: CASTHTCADSAKNIQYF. CDR3 DNA sequence: TGTGCCAGCACCCATACCTGCGCAGATTCGGCCAAAAACATTCAGTACTTC.

The chain links TRBV28 to TRBJ2-2, with TRBD1 as a possible D gene (6 bases). CDR1 is MDHEN and CDR2 is SYDVKM in the germline V gene. The V end was cut by 5 bases, the J end by 13 bases, with 17 bases between. CDR3 size: 13 residues. The CDR3 is CASSGPGPRGLFF. In nucleotides, the CDR3 is TGTGCCAGCAGTGGCCCCGGGCCCAGGGGGCTGTTTTTT.

By share of the sample, this clonotype is medium-sized. The chain uses TRBV5-6 and TRBJ2-5; no clear D gene. The CDR3 is 16 amino acids. Trimming removed 0 bases at V and 4 bases at J, with 16 bases between. Looked up from germline, CDR1 is SGHDT and CDR2 is YYEEEE. The CDR3 region is CASSLAYIETTETQYF. The CDR3 DNA reads TGTGCCAGCAGCTTGGCCTACATTGAGACGACAGAGACCCAGTACTTC.

This clonotype was recorded at least ten times. The genes are TRBV10-3 and TRBJ1-1, with a weak D call TRBD1 (5 bases). Germline V lookup: CDR1 ENHRY, CDR2 SYGVKD. V was shortened by 0 bases and J by 11 bases, with 10 bases between the two germline ends. This CDR3 spans 12 amino acids. The CDR3 DNA is TGTGCCATCAGTGAGTCTCGAGGGGAGGCTTTCTTT. This encodes CAISESRGEAFF.

This clonotype was observed many times. The rearrangement links TRBV28 to TRBJ2-7, with D unresolved. Germline CDR1 MDHEN, CDR2 SYDVKM. Deletions cut 4 bases from V and 2 bases from J, with 6 bases between. The CDR3 runs to 12 residues. As DNA, the CDR3 is TGTGCCAGCAGTTCCCGGACCTACGAGCAGTACTTC. It yields the protein CASSSRTYEQYF. Full variable domain (rest looked up from reference TRBV28 and TRBJ2-7): DVKVTQSSRYLVKRTGEKVFLECVQDMDHENMFWYRQDPGLGLRLIYFSYDVKMKEKGDIPEGYSVSREKKERFSLILESASTNQTSMYLCASSSRTYEQYFGPGTRLTVT.

J is TRBJ1-1 and V is TRBV6-2 or TRBV6-3; D call uncertain. The CDR3 length is 13 residues. The germline V gene has CDR1 MNHEY and CDR2 SVGEGT. V gave up 6 bases and J gave up 6 bases, with 14 bases separating them. The CDR3 DNA reads as TGTGCCAGCAGGGAAACCGACGTGCCTGAAGCTTTCTTT. Protein sequence: CASRETDVPEAFF.

This clonotype was recorded only once. The V call is TRBV27, the J call TRBJ2-7; no definite D call. CDR1 and CDR2 from the germline V gene are MNHEY and SMNVEV (reference sequence). V was clipped by 0 bases and J by 1 base, with 7 bases between them. The CDR3 has 14 residues. DNA of the CDR3: TGTGCCAGCAGTTTATCGTACAGTTCCTACGAGCAGTACTTC. It codes for CASSLSYSSYEQYF.

This clonotype is medium-sized in the sample. This sequence joins TRBV14 and TRBJ2-1, with D unresolved. The CDR3 is 13 amino acids. The V end lost 3 bases, the J end lost 11 bases, and 14 bases lay between the germline ends. Germline values: CDR1 SGHDN, CDR2 FVKESK. This CDR3 is CASSHRPRAKQFF. The CDR3 DNA reads TGTGCCAGCAGCCACCGACCCCGGGCGAAGCAGTTCTTC.

This clonotype was counted many times. The V and J genes are TRBV12-3 or TRBV12-4 and TRBJ1-1; 8 bases match TRBD1. The junction had 2 bases not matched to a gene; V was cut back by 1 base and J by 4 bases. CDR3 length: 14 residues. The CDR3 spells CASSLDRGGTEAFF. The DNA of the CDR3 is TGTGCCAGCAGTTTAGACAGGGGGGGCACTGAAGCTTTCTTT.

The genes are TRBV28 and TRBJ2-7; TRBD2 matches at 12 bases. In germline, CDR1 is MDHEN, CDR2 SYDVKM. The CDR3 consists of 14 residues. Germline trimming cut 4 bases from V and 6 bases from J; bases unmatched to any gene: 4. CDR3 DNA: TGTGCCAGCAGTTCTAGCGGGAGGGTGGGCGAGCAGTACTTC. It codes for CASSSSGRVGEQYF.

This clonotype was seen many times. The chain joins TRBV9 to TRBJ2-7; D could derive from TRBD1 or TRBD2 (6 bases each). V gave up 0 bases and J gave up 9 bases, with 19 bases separating them. CDR3 length: 15 residues. CDR1 is SGDLS, CDR2 YYNGEE, per germline. The CDR3 protein is CASSVDGGTSSVQYF. The CDR3 coding sequence is TGTGCCAGCAGCGTAGACGGGGGCACTAGCTCTGTGCAGTACTTC.

This clonotype was picked up a small number of times. The chain couples TRBV28 to TRBJ2-1, with D uncertain. CDR1 and CDR2 from the germline V gene are MDHEN and SYDVKM. The V end lost 6 bases, the J end lost 4 bases, and 13 bases lay between the germline ends. The CDR3 consists of 14 residues. The CDR3 nucleotides read TGTGCCAGCAGACACCCCGGAGAGTACAATGAGCAGTTCTTC. The encoded protein is CASRHPGEYNEQFF.

In the case of this clonotype: The germline gene is not matched at one end of the junction; a read error may be the cause. The chain couples TRBV4-2 to TRBJ2-1, with D perhaps matching TRBD2 (6 bases). The CDR3 runs 16 residues. Germline loops: CDR1 LGHNA, CDR2 YNFKEQ. In DNA, the CDR3 is TGTGCCAGCAGCCAAGAGGGACTGTACTCCTGCAATGAGCAGTTCTTC. It codes for CASSQEGLYSCNEQFF.

The sample holds many counts of this clonotype. The rearrangement links TRBV6-5 to TRBJ1-1; TRBD1 aligns across 11 bases. CDR3 length equals 15 residues. J was trimmed by 5 bases and V by 6 bases; bases with no gene match: 8. Germline CDR1 reads MNHEY; CDR2 reads SVGAGI. CDR3 sequence reads: CASSTDRGRKTEAFF. The CDR3 nucleotides are TGTGCCAGCAGCACGGACAGGGGGCGAAAAACTGAAGCTTTCTTT.

Ten or more counts support this clonotype. This sequence joins TRBV7-2 and TRBJ2-7; D gene ambiguous. Germline V gene lookup returns CDR1 SGHTA and CDR2 FQGNSA. The germline V and J ends were trimmed by 0 bases and 3 bases, with 6 bases remaining between them. This CDR3 is built from 13 residues. The CDR3 DNA sequence: TGTGCCAGCAGCTTAGCAGGCAGCTACGAGCAGTACTTC. As protein: CASSLAGSYEQYF.

This clonotype was seen many times. This chain joins TRBV19 and TRBJ1-6, with D possibly matching TRBD1 (6 bases). Trimming pared 7 bases from V and 3 bases from J, leaving 16 bases between. From germline, CDR1 is LNHDA and CDR2 SQIVND (reference sequence). The CDR3 has 16 residues. CDR3 coding DNA: TGTGCCAGTACCGAAAGGGGGAATGGCTATAATTCACCCCTCCACTTT. Translated: CASTERGNGYNSPLHF.

The V call is TRBV28, the J call TRBJ2-4; possible D gene TRBD2, 6 bases. CDR3 length: 15 residues. V was pared by 3 bases and J by 0 bases, with 9 bases between. The V gene's germline CDR1 is MDHEN and CDR2 SYDVKM. The CDR3: CASSLGLRAKNIQYF. Here the CDR3 DNA reads TGTGCCAGCAGTTTGGGACTCCGAGCCAAAAACATTCAGTACTTC.

This clonotype came up many times. The chain employs TRBV7-2 and TRBJ2-5, with D possibly being TRBD1 (6 bases). Germline V gene sequence: CDR1 SGHTA, CDR2 FQGNSA. The CDR3 is made up of 16 amino acids. Trimming removed 3 bases at V and 7 bases at J, with 21 bases between. CDR3 in DNA: TGTGCCAGCAGCTTTACTACGGGCAGGGGTGGACCGACCCAGTACTTC. This translates into CASSFTTGRGGPTQYF.

The chain links TRBV29-1 to TRBJ2-2; the D call may be TRBD1 or TRBD2 (7 bases each). Per the germline V gene, CDR1 is SQVTM and CDR2 is ANQGSEA. The CDR3 contains 12 residues. V gave up 8 bases and J gave up 6 bases, with 13 bases separating them. CDR3 coding DNA: TGCAGCACGACAGGGAGGGCCGGGGAGCTGTTTTTT. Amino acids: CSTTGRAGELFF.

The sample holds many counts of this clonotype. The V call is TRBV19, the J call TRBJ2-1; 9 bases map to TRBD2. The junction had 4 bases not matched to a gene; V was cut back by 0 bases and J by 16 bases. In germline, CDR1 is LNHDA, CDR2 SQIVND (reference sequence). There are 12 residues in the CDR3. This chain's CDR3 is CASSIEEREVFF. The CDR3 coding sequence is TGTGCCAGTAGTATAGAGGAGCGGGAGGTCTTCTTC.

V is TRBV11-2 and J is TRBJ1-1; weak D call: TRBD1 (6 bases). The V gene's germline CDR1 is SGHAT and CDR2 FQNNGV. The CDR3 runs 15 residues. V was pared by 5 bases and J by 3 bases, with 16 bases between. CDR3: CASSHLGAGDTEAFF. CDR3 coding DNA: TGTGCCAGCAGCCACCTCGGGGCAGGGGACACTGAAGCTTTCTTT.

This clonotype was observed many times. This chain joins TRBV28 and TRBJ2-2; weak D call: TRBD2 (6 bases). CDR1 is MDHEN and CDR2 is SYDVKM in the germline V gene. Trimming pared 8 bases from V and 8 bases from J, leaving 18 bases between. This CDR3 is 14 amino acids long. The CDR3 DNA reads as TGTGCCAGCTCCACCCGGGGGACCCCGGGGGAGCTGTTTTTT. Translating it yields CASSTRGTPGELFF. The full variable domain, with the rest looked up from reference TRBV28 and TRBJ2-2, is DVKVTQSSRYLVKRTGEKVFLECVQDMDHENMFWYRQDPGLGLRLIYFSYDVKMKEKGDIPEGYSVSREKKERFSLILESASTNQTSMYLCASSTRGTPGELFFGEGSRLTVL.